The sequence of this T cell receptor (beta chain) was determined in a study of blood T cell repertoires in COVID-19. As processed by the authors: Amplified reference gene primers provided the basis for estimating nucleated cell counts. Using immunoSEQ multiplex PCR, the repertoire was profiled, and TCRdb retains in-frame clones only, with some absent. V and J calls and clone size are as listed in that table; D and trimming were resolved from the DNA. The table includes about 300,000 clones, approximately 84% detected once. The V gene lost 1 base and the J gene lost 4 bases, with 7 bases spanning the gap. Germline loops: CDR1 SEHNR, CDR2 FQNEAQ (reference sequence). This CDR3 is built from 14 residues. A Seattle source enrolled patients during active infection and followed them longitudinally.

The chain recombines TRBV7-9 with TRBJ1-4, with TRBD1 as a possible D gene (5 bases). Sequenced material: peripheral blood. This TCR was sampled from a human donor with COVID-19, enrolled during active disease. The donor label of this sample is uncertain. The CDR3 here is CASSLGDSNEKLFF. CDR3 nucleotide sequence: TGTGCCAGCAGCTTAGGAGACAGTAATGAAAAACTGTTTTTT.